The rows below give T cell receptor beta chains drawn from one sample of a study of blood T cell repertoires in COVID-19. Only in-frame clones appear in the TCRdb table, and some are missing; sequencing was by immunoSEQ multiplex PCR. The sample includes roughly 200,000 clones, roughly four fifths of them seen just once. Sample: peripheral blood. These receptors were taken from a woman in her forties with COVID-19, enrolled during active disease. CDR3s include the opening cysteine and the closing phenylalanine or tryptophan. Fields, in order: J gene, D gene, clone size, V gene, CDR3 protein. The D gene is left open where the match is weak. Some rows have no size entry. The others give once, few or many, or a class for an expanded clone.

TRBJ2-3 - - TRBV2 CATSTTGSWGDTQYF
TRBJ2-6 TRBD1 once TRBV6-5 CASTTGGTGANVLTF
TRBJ1-1 - - TRBV7-9 CASSSRSATTDTEAFF
TRBJ2-1 TRBD2 - TRBV28 CASSLRLGSSGNYEQFF
TRBJ1-3 - - TRBV6-5 CASGQSSGNTIYF
TRBJ2-1 TRBD2 - TRBV7-3 CASSPSGRTNEQFF
TRBJ1-2 - - TRBV29-1 CSAPGETYGYTF
TRBJ1-1 TRBD1 - TRBV19 CASSSQGAPEAFF
TRBJ2-3 TRBD2 - TRBV7-6 CATTPGSSGSTDTQYF
TRBJ2-1 - - TRBV5-4 CASSLGAGVYNEQFF
TRBJ2-5 - - TRBV10-2 CASSTVSSGETQYF
TRBJ2-5 TRBD2 - TRBV29-1 CSVAGLVGETQYF
TRBJ1-6 - - TRBV18 CASSFTGTDSPLHF
TRBJ1-4 - - TRBV5-6 CASGTTSRGIVGEKLFF
TRBJ1-5 - - TRBV5-5 CASSLRQGMGNQPQHF
TRBJ2-5 - few TRBV7-6 CASSLERAGSQETQYF
TRBJ2-3 TRBD2 once TRBV10-3 CAISQLAGETDTQYF
TRBJ2-1 - few TRBV12-3/TRBV12-4 CASSQGGHEQFF
TRBJ2-2 - few TRBV4-1 CASSQVWPVNTGELFF
TRBJ2-1 - - TRBV10-1 CASSEDGEGDNYNEQFF
TRBJ2-7 - - TRBV11-2 CASSLNKYEQYF
TRBJ1-3 TRBD1 many TRBV2 CASRVQGFSGNTIYF
TRBJ2-5 - once TRBV5-4 CASSLDDNQETQYF
TRBJ1-6 - - TRBV28 CASSSDSSPLHF
TRBJ1-2 TRBD1 - TRBV4-1 CASSHDRGSYGYTF
TRBJ2-1 TRBD2 - TRBV15 CATSRGGFAEQFF
TRBJ1-6 - - TRBV4-1 CASSQGYGASPLHF
TRBJ1-1 - - TRBV7-8 CASSIRDSNTEAFF
TRBJ1-4 - - TRBV28 CASSFSATNEKLFF
TRBJ2-3 - medium-sized TRBV19 CASSITSLQADTQYF
TRBJ1-3 - few TRBV10-1 CASSEAGTGNTIYF
TRBJ1-2 TRBD1 - TRBV5-1 CASSSGTETTNYGYTF
TRBJ2-3 TRBD2 - TRBV19 CASSIGLAGGPDTQYF
TRBJ2-3 - - TRBV3-1/TRBV3-2 CASSHFADTDTQYF
TRBJ2-5 TRBD1 few TRBV29-1 CSLWRPGGTQYF
TRBJ2-3 TRBD1 - TRBV5-8 CASRPHGQGITDTQYF
TRBJ1-5 TRBD1 - TRBV27 CASSYGTGSNQPQHF
TRBJ2-3 TRBD1 - TRBV24-1 CATSGTGQPTDTQYF